This paragraph reports one T cell receptor beta chain. Its target antigen remains unknown. Base quality data are lacking; no much larger clone is found one base away. TCRbeta CDR3 regions were amplified from genomic DNA by means of the immunoSEQ Assay, a bias-controlled multiplex PCR. In the paper's pipeline: The number of nucleated cells in each sample was estimated from the amplification of reference gene primers within the assay. To quantify the absolute abundance of each unique TCRbeta CDR3 rearrangement, sequence reads were collapsed and filtered. For each sample, productive Simpson clonality was calculated as the square root of Simpson's diversity index across productive rearrangements. TCRdb stores this immuneACCESS table with in-frame sequences only. Part of the clones is absent; in the studies checked, under half of the shortfall reflects unresolved V genes, and no reason is known for the rest. That table supplies the V and J calls and clone size; D and trimming were determined from the DNA. This sample is represented by some 250,000 clones; 75% to 90% of them were singletons. The top ten hold approximately 2% of the sample.

This entry is derived from a study of blood T cell repertoires in COVID-19 (dated by TCRdb to about 2020). With regard to the full study: The collaborator samples originated in the United States, Italy and Spain and spanned the acute and convalescent phases of COVID-19. Where available, HLA class I and class II types were taken from metadata supplied by the sample provider and were not determined by assay-based typing. The dataset comprised deeply sampled blood TCRbeta repertoires from subjects exposed to, actively infected with, or recovered from COVID-19. A freely available public database, intended as a resource for researchers studying the immune response to SARS-CoV-2, is where the repertoires were released. A de-identified subject ID, COVID-19 status, age in years and sex were almost always included in the sample metadata. The prospective study material was composed of cDNA or gDNA derived from T cells, B-cell-depleted T cells, or PBMCs. Samples came from the ongoing ImmuneRACE study (first 160 participants) plus 1,254 subjects from 6 global collaborators. What the authors observed across the whole study: How much clinical and demographic metadata was included differed by source and by participant, and the metadata was provided uncurated.

Relative to germline, V is missing 2 bases and J is missing 4 bases, with 4 bases of the junction outside any gene match. Including cysteine and phenylalanine, the CDR3 has 15 amino acids. Just CDR3 DNA is preserved here, 45 bases in frame from base 1. The germline V gene specifies ENHRY as CDR1 and SYGVKD as CDR2. In the prospective study, participants were about 18 to 90 years old, resided in fewer than 25 geographic areas of the United States, and were enrolled through a virtual design. In the prospective study, cohorts were assigned on the basis of participant-reported clinical history obtained from a screening survey and a study questionnaire. ImmuneRACE Cohort 3 recovered participants were defined by two consecutive negative NP/OP PCR tests, healthcare professional clearance, or symptom resolution. Mobile phlebotomists in the prospective study collected whole blood, serum and a nasopharyngeal or oropharyngeal swab from every participant. Prospective study participants could optionally give additional blood draws and questionnaires over an approximately two-month period. Blood samples from the prospective study were shipped frozen or at room temperature prior to DNA extraction.

This chain is built from TRBV10-3 and TRBJ2-1; 8 junctional bases match TRBD2. The sequence was obtained from a woman aged 50 to 65 who had recovered from COVID-19. What was sequenced was PBMCs or T cells enriched from blood (not recorded which). The CDR3 reads as follows: CAISEGTSGYNEQFF. The nucleotides read TGTGCCATCAGTGAGGGTACTAGCGGATACAATGAGCAGTTCTTC.